The present TCR beta chain was sequenced within a study of blood T cell repertoires in COVID-19. On the study more broadly: The analysed material was cDNA or gDNA that came from T cells, B-cell-depleted T cells, or PBMCs.

This clone was seen a handful of times. CDR1 is LNHDA and CDR2 is SQIVND in the germline V gene (reference sequence). Trimming shortened V by 3 bases and J by 2 bases, and 11 bases separated the two germline ends. The CDR3 loop spans 15 amino acids. As handled by the study authors: Amplification of reference gene primers provided the estimated nucleated cell counts. Assay: immunoSEQ multiplex PCR; the TCRdb copy retains only in-frame clones and omits some. V and J calls and clone size are those listed in that table; D and trimming were worked out from the DNA. The sample yields 250,000 to 300,000 clones, approximately 90% seen once.

This TCR derives from a man in his forties or fifties with acute or convalescent COVID-19. The V gene is TRBV19, the J gene TRBJ1-3, with unresolved D. Material: peripheral blood. The CDR3 reads CASSMRESAGNTIYF. In DNA, the CDR3 is TGTGCCAGTAGTATGAGGGAAAGTGCTGGAAACACCATATATTTT.